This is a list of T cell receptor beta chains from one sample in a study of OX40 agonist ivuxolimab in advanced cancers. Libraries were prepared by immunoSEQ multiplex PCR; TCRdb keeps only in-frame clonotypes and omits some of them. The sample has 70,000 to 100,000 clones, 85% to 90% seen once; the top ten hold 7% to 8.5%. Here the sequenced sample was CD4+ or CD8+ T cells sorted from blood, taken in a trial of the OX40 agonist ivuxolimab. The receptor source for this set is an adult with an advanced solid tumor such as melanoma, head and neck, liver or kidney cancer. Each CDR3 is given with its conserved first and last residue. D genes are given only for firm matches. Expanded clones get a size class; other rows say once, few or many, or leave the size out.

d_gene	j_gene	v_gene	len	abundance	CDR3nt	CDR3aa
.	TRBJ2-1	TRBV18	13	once	TGTGCCAGCTCACCCGGGGATAGCAGGGAGCAGTTCTTC	CASSPGDSREQFF
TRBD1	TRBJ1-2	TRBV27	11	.	TGTGCCAGCAGCGCAGGGGGTGGCTACACCTTC	CASSAGGGYTF
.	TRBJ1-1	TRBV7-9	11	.	TGTGCCAGCAGCTGGAACACTGAAGCTTTCTTT	CASSWNTEAFF
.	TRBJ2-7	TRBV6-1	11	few	TGTGCCAGCATCTGGGCCGGCGAGCAGTACTTC	CASIWAGEQYF
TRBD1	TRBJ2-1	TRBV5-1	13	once	TGCGCCAGCAGCGGCATGGGACAGATTGAGCAGTTCTTC	CASSGMGQIEQFF
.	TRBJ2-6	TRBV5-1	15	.	TGCGCCAGCAGCTTGGCTGGGCCTGGGGCCAACGTCCTGACTTTC	CASSLAGPGANVLTF
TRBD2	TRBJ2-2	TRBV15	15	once	TGTGCCACCAGCACACGACTAGCGGGAGGTGAGGAGCTGTTTTTT	CATSTRLAGGEELFF
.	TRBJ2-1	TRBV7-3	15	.	TGTGCCAGCAGCTTACGCGGGACCAATCAAGGTGAGCAGTTCTTC	CASSLRGTNQGEQFF
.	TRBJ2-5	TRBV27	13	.	TGTGCCAGCAGCGACTGGGGCGAAGAGACCCAGTACTTC	CASSDWGEETQYF
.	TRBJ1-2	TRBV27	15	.	TGTGCCAGCAGTTTATCGGGTCGGGCGGACTATGGCTACACCTTC	CASSLSGRADYGYTF
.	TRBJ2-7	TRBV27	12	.	TGTGCCACCTACGGTGACCCCTACGAGCAGTACTTC	CATYGDPYEQYF
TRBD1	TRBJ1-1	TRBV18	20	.	TGTGCCAGCTCACCTCCCGAGACCGCCCTTTTGTACAGGGGGGACACTGAAGCTTTCTTT	CASSPPETALLYRGDTEAFF
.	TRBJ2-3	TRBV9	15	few	TGTGCCAGCAGCGCCCGACCGGGACCCACAGATACGCAGTATTTT	CASSARPGPTDTQYF
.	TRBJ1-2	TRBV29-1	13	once	TGCAGCGCCTGGGGTCAATCGGGCTATGGCTACACCTTC	CSAWGQSGYGYTF
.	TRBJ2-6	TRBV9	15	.	TGTGCCAGCAGCGTGGAAGGATCTGGGGCCAACGTCCTGACTTTC	CASSVEGSGANVLTF
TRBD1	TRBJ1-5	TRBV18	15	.	TGTGCCAGCTCACGAGGACAGGGATCTGATCAGCCCCAGCATTTT	CASSRGQGSDQPQHF
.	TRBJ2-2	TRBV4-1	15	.	TGCGCCAGCAGCCCCGGTCAGGTACTCACCGGGGAGCTGTTTTTT	CASSPGQVLTGELFF